This T cell receptor beta chain was captured by sequencing in a study of blood T cell repertoires in COVID-19. Study-level background: T cells, B-cell-depleted T cells, or PBMCs provided the cDNA or gDNA that served as material.

As originally analysed: It was from reference gene primer amplification that nucleated cell counts were estimated. Generated by immunoSEQ multiplex PCR, the TCRdb table keeps only in-frame clones and is missing some. The V and J calls and the clone size are those of that table, but D and trimming were determined from the DNA. Altogether roughly 200,000 clones are present, about 80% being singletons, with the ten largest covering 4% to 5.5%. V was shortened by 5 bases and J by 0 bases, with 20 bases between the two germline ends. The CDR3 extends over 18 amino acids. Germline V gene lookup returns CDR1 SGHDT and CDR2 YYEEEE.

The clonotype was recovered from a man over 45 with active or convalescent COVID-19. What was sequenced was peripheral blood. This sequence joins TRBV5-6 and TRBJ1-4; a possible D gene is TRBD1 (5 bases). The CDR3 here is CASRRQGSLSATNEKLFF. Here the CDR3 DNA reads TGTGCCAGCAGGCGCCAGGGAAGCTTATCTGCAACTAATGAAAAACTGTTTTTT.